The 9 T cell receptor beta chains given below trace back to one sample, sequenced in a study of T cell clonotyping in hematopoietic cell transplantation. TCRdb keeps only in-frame clones here, not all; method: immunoSEQ multiplex PCR. The sample records 25,000 to 30,000 clones, more than 85% being singletons. The input for sequencing was PBMCs, taken 100 days after allogeneic stem cell transplant. The receptors were sampled from a female patient aged 50-60 years who had an allogeneic stem cell transplant from a related donor, so the T cells may come from the graft donor. Some clones in this sample may be carry-over from other donors' samples.

This chain uses TRBV5-1 with TRBJ1-2; no clear D. The V gene's germline CDR1 is SGHRS and CDR2 YFSETQ. The V gene lost 4 bases and the J gene lost 2 bases, with 18 bases spanning the gap. The length of the CDR3 is 16 residues. The CDR3 loop reads CASSVHMGRPNYGYTF. For the CDR3, the DNA is TGCGCCAGCAGCGTACACATGGGCAGGCCGAACTATGGCTACACCTTC.

In this sample, this clone turned up a few times. The chain uses TRBV13 and TRBJ2-7; the match to TRBD1 covers 7 bases. The V gene end was trimmed by 5 bases and the J gene end by 3 bases; junction bases not matched to a gene: 10. The CDR3 runs 15 residues. Germline loops: CDR1 PRHDT, CDR2 FYEKMQ (reference sequence). The CDR3 DNA reads TGTGCCAGCAGCACCTCACAGGGGACAAACTACGAGCAGTACTTC. Its protein product is CASSTSQGTNYEQYF.

This clone has a single count. The genes are TRBV7-2 and TRBJ2-1, with 8 bases that match TRBD1. CDR3 length: 16 residues. Germline V gene data show CDR1 as SGHTA and CDR2 as FQGNSA. Unmatched junction bases numbered 9, after V lost 5 bases and J lost 3 bases. CDR3: CASSNDRGPSYNEQFF. In DNA, the CDR3 is TGTGCCAGCAGCAATGACAGGGGCCCTAGCTACAATGAGCAGTTCTTC.

This rearrangement joins TRBV7-7 to TRBJ2-3, with TRBD2 as a possible D gene (6 bases). The germline V gene has CDR1 SSHAT and CDR2 FNYEAQ (reference sequence). The CDR3 covers 15 residues. V was clipped by 1 base and J by 3 bases, with 11 bases between them. The CDR3 DNA is TGTGCCAGCAGCTTAGGCCTAGCGCGGACAGATACGCAGTATTTT. It is translated as CASSLGLARTDTQYF. Combining the CDR3 with reference TRBV7-7 and TRBJ2-3 gives the whole variable domain GAGVSQSPRYKVTKRGQDVTLRCDPISSHATLYWYQQALGQGPEFLTYFNYEAQPDKSGLPSDRFSAERPEGSISTLTIQRTEQRDSAMYRCASSLGLARTDTQYFGPGTRLTVL.

The V and J genes are TRBV5-1 and TRBJ2-5; no reliable D call. Germline CDR1 and CDR2: SGHRS and YFSETQ. V gave up 5 bases and J gave up 5 bases, with 10 bases separating them. CDR3 length: 12 amino acids. CDR3 amino acids: CASRELDETQYF. CDR3 bases: TGCGCCAGCAGAGAGTTGGATGAGACCCAGTACTTC.

V usage is TRBV29-1 and J usage is TRBJ2-1; 7 bases fit TRBD1. Per the germline V gene, CDR1 is SQVTM and CDR2 is ANQGSEA. The junction had 2 bases not matched to a gene; V was cut back by 3 bases and J by 3 bases. The CDR3 is made up of 13 amino acids. Written as DNA, the CDR3 is TGCAGCGTTGACAGGGACAGCTACAATGAGCAGTTCTTC. Translated, it gives CSVDRDSYNEQFF.

The chain joins TRBV14 to TRBJ1-2, with a tentative D call TRBD1 (5 bases). This CDR3 is 15 amino acids long. Trimming shortened V by 3 bases and J by 4 bases, and 15 bases separated the two germline ends. Germline CDR1 reads SGHDN; CDR2 reads FVKESK. The CDR3 region has the DNA TGTGCCAGCAGCCACCCGGGACCGTGGGGCTATGGCTACACCTTC. This gives the protein CASSHPGPWGYGYTF.

This chain uses TRBV7-2 with TRBJ2-5, with unresolved D. Per germline, CDR1 SGHTA and CDR2 FQGNSA. Trimming took 2 bases from V and 3 from J, leaving 4 bases between them. The CDR3 spans 12 residues. The CDR3 sequence: CASSLNEETQYF. The DNA of the CDR3 is TGTGCCAGCAGCTTAAATGAAGAGACCCAGTACTTC.

This clone is medium-sized (0.01 to 0.1%). The genes are TRBV27 and TRBJ1-1; no reliable D call. From germline, CDR1 is MNHEY and CDR2 SMNVEV (reference sequence). V gave up 3 bases and J gave up 0 bases, with 5 bases separating them. The CDR3 runs 13 residues. CDR3 loop: CASSFVMNTEAFF. For the CDR3, the DNA is TGTGCCAGCAGTTTTGTGATGAACACTGAAGCTTTCTTT.